One and the same sample provided the 23 T cell receptor beta chains below, sequenced in a study of cytomegalovirus exposure and HLA in healthy donors. 60 Vbeta and 13 Jbeta primers were used in PCR. The method was immunoSEQ multiplex PCR; TCRdb's version includes in-frame clones alone and lacks a portion of them. The sample yields 90,000 to 130,000 clones, about two thirds seen once. The sample consisted of PBMCs. These receptors all come from a man under 40 in good health and CMV-seropositive.

The chain has TRBV6-1 and TRBJ2-7; TRBD1 matches at 9 bases. From germline, CDR1 is MNHNS and CDR2 SASEGT. CDR3 size: 13 residues. V was pared by 7 bases and J by 3 bases, with 4 bases of the junction left unmatched. This chain's CDR3 is CASILTGGYEQYF. Written as DNA, the CDR3 is TGTGCCAGCATTTTGACAGGGGGCTACGAGCAGTACTTC.

The CDR3 sequence: CASSHTGVGTEAFF. In nucleotides, the CDR3 is TGTGCCAGTAGTCATACAGGGGTCGGCACTGAAGCTTTCTTT. This chain uses TRBV19 with TRBJ1-1, with 7 bases identical to TRBD1. This CDR3 is built from 14 residues. Germline V gene lookup returns CDR1 LNHDA and CDR2 SQIVND (reference sequence). V shed 5 bases and J 4 bases; nucleotides not matched to a gene: 7. Complete variable domain (other parts from reference TRBV19 and TRBJ1-1): DGGITQSPKYLFRKEGQNVTLSCEQNLNHDAMYWYRQDPGQGLRLIYYSQIVNDFQKGDIAEGYSVSREKKESFPLTVTSAQKNPTAFYLCASSHTGVGTEAFFGQGTRLTVV.

The CDR3 DNA reads as TGTGCCAGCAGCTTAACGGGGACAGCCAGGGCGTCTGGCTACACCTTC. This translates into CASSLTGTARASGYTF. J is TRBJ1-2 and V is TRBV7-3; 7 bases are shared with TRBD1. Germline trimming cut 0 bases from V and 7 bases from J; bases unmatched to any gene: 11. Germline CDR1 SGHTA, CDR2 FQGTGA. This CDR3 region has 16 residues.

As for this clone: Other DNA sequences of this sample code for an identical CDR3. The chain links TRBV30 to TRBJ1-6; D uncertain. V shed 3 bases and J shed 4 bases, with 7 bases lying between them. This CDR3 spans 13 amino acids. Germline V lookup: CDR1 GTSNPN, CDR2 SVGIG (reference sequence). The CDR3 coding sequence is TGTGCCTGGAGCACTGGTTATAATTCACCCCTCCACTTT. Translated, it gives CAWSTGYNSPLHF. The full variable domain, completed using reference TRBV30 and TRBJ1-6, is SQTIHQWPATLVQPVGSPLSLECTVEGTSNPNLYWYRQAAGRGLQLLFYSVGIGQISSEVPQNLSASRPQDRQFILSSKKLLLSDSGFYLCAWSTGYNSPLHFGNGTRLTVT.

The J gene is TRBJ2-3, the V gene TRBV27; D perhaps matches TRBD1 (5 bases). This CDR3 comprises 14 residues. The V gene lost 0 bases and the J gene lost 2 bases, with 6 bases spanning the gap. The germline gives CDR1 MNHEY, CDR2 SMNVEV (reference sequence). The CDR3 DNA follows: TGTGCCAGCAGTTTATCCAGGGACACAGATACGCAGTATTTT. Its protein product is CASSLSRDTDTQYF.

This clone appeared a few times. In nucleotides, the CDR3 is TGTGCCAGCAGCCGAGACAGGTCCTTCTATAATTCACCCCTCCACTTT. This codes for CASSRDRSFYNSPLHF. The chain uses TRBV7-9 and TRBJ1-6; possible D gene TRBD1, 6 bases. The germline V and J ends were trimmed by 5 bases and 3 bases, with 14 bases remaining between them. Germline CDR1 SEHNR, CDR2 FQNEAQ (reference sequence). The CDR3 sequence is 16 residues long.

This clone came up a few times. The V gene is TRBV6-1, the J gene TRBJ2-2; D unresolved. With 5 bases removed from V and 6 bases from J, the gap between germline ends came to 4 bases. The CDR3 loop spans 11 amino acids. The germline V gene has CDR1 MNHNS and CDR2 SASEGT. The CDR3 region is CASSPSGELFF. The CDR3 bases are TGTGCCAGCAGTCCCTCCGGGGAGCTGTTTTTT.

The chain employs TRBV5-5 and TRBJ1-1; no clear D. Germline CDR1 and CDR2: SGHKS and YYEKEE (reference sequence). V lost 0 bases and J 3 bases, leaving 6 bases between the germline ends. The CDR3 is made up of 13 amino acids. The CDR3 protein is CASSLAGYTEAFF. The CDR3 DNA reads TGTGCCAGCAGCTTGGCTGGCTACACTGAAGCTTTCTTT.

The chain employs TRBV9 and TRBJ1-3; D perhaps matches TRBD1 (5 bases). The V and J ends lost 2 bases and 0 bases respectively, with 9 bases between them. Germline-derived CDR1 and CDR2 are SGDLS and YYNGEE. The CDR3 consists of 15 residues. The CDR3 bases are TGTGCCAGCAGCGTGGGACTGATCTCTGGAAACACCATATATTTT. It specifies CASSVGLISGNTIYF. Together with reference TRBV9 and TRBJ1-3, the CDR3 gives the full variable domain: DSGVTQTPKHLITATGQRVTLRCSPRSGDLSVYWYQQSLDQGLQFLIQYYNGEERAKGNILERFSAQQFPDLHSELNLSSLELGDSALYFCASSVGLISGNTIYFGEGSWLTVV.

J is TRBJ2-5 and V is TRBV4-3; unclear D gene. Germline lookup yields CDR1 LGHNA and CDR2 YSLEER. This CDR3 region has 14 residues. Deletions cut 0 bases from V and 3 bases from J, with 8 bases between. Here the CDR3 reads CASSQEPRKETQYF. CDR3 in DNA: TGCGCCAGCAGCCAAGAACCCAGAAAAGAGACCCAGTACTTC.

In its sample, this clone was seen once. The chain joins TRBV4-1 to TRBJ2-1, with 13 bases matching TRBD2. V trimming: 1 base; J trimming: 8 bases; junction bases outside the gene matches: 2. From germline, CDR1 is MGHRA and CDR2 YSYEKL. This CDR3 has 15 amino acids. This CDR3 is CASSQALAGGDEQFF. Here the CDR3 DNA reads TGCGCCAGCAGCCAAGCACTAGCGGGAGGGGATGAGCAGTTCTTC.

This clone was detected once. V is TRBV9 and J is TRBJ1-5; D is undetermined. The length of the CDR3 is 15 residues. In germline, CDR1 is SGDLS, CDR2 YYNGEE. V lost 4 bases, J lost 8 bases, and 19 bases lay in between. This CDR3 reads CASSTSDGGGEPQHF. CDR3 nucleotide sequence: TGTGCCAGCAGCACCTCCGACGGTGGCGGGGAGCCCCAGCATTTT.

This clone was seen once. The chain recombines TRBV5-1 with TRBJ1-2, with D perhaps TRBD1 (6 bases). CDR1 SGHRS and CDR2 YFSETQ come from the germline V gene. V was cut by 4 bases and J by 7 bases, with 11 bases left in between. The CDR3 covers 12 residues. The CDR3 nucleotides are TGCGCCAGCAGCATGGGGGCGGGTGGCTACACCTTC. This sequence encodes CASSMGAGGYTF.

V is TRBV5-1 and J is TRBJ2-3; TRBD2 aligns across 13 bases. The CDR3 is 20 amino acids. Germline assignment: CDR1 SGHRS and CDR2 YFSETQ. The junction had 15 bases not matched to a gene; V was cut back by 1 base and J by 4 bases. CDR3 nucleotides: TGCGCCAGCAGCTTGATACCCCCGGGACTAGCGGGGATCTTCGCAGATACGCAGTATTTT. Amino acids: CASSLIPPGLAGIFADTQYF.

The chain couples TRBV9 to TRBJ1-1; D gene unclear. The CDR3 consists of 12 residues. Germline CDR1 reads SGDLS; CDR2 reads YYNGEE. Trimming took 7 bases from V and 2 from J, leaving 9 bases between them. The CDR3 DNA is TGTGCCAGCGGTCTACGTAACACTGAAGCTTTCTTT. This translates into CASGLRNTEAFF. Together with reference TRBV9 and TRBJ1-1, the CDR3 gives the full variable domain: DSGVTQTPKHLITATGQRVTLRCSPRSGDLSVYWYQQSLDQGLQFLIQYYNGEERAKGNILERFSAQQFPDLHSELNLSSLELGDSALYFCASGLRNTEAFFGQGTRLTVV.

This chain uses TRBV18 with TRBJ1-1, with TRBD1 identical over 7 bases. The V gene's germline CDR1 is KGHSH and CDR2 LQKENI. V trimming: 3 bases; J trimming: 1 base; junction bases outside the gene matches: 5. The CDR3 totals 15 residues. The CDR3 spells CASSPLQGPNTEAFF. Written as DNA, the CDR3 is TGTGCCAGCTCACCGCTACAGGGGCCGAACACTGAAGCTTTCTTT.

The chain joins TRBV25-1 to TRBJ1-2, with D unclear. This CDR3 has 13 amino acids. Between the trimmed V and J ends, which lost 4 bases and 1 base, there was a span of 7 bases. Germline lookup yields CDR1 MGHDK and CDR2 SYGVNS. The CDR3 DNA is TGTGCCAGCAGTGCCGGACTTAACTATGGCTACACCTTC. This encodes CASSAGLNYGYTF.

The chain couples TRBV5-4 to TRBJ2-7; a possible D gene is TRBD2 (5 bases). The CDR3 spans 14 residues. From germline, CDR1 is SGHNT and CDR2 YYREEE (reference sequence). The V end lost 1 base, the J end lost 2 bases, and 10 bases lay between the germline ends. In DNA form, the CDR3 reads TGTGCCAGCAGCTTGAAAGAGGGCGCCTACGAGCAGTACTTC. Translated, it gives CASSLKEGAYEQYF.

This clone came up a few times. V and J are TRBV7-3 and TRBJ1-3, with D uncertain. Germline V gene lookup returns CDR1 SGHTA and CDR2 FQGTGA. The CDR3 has 16 amino acids. Trimming pared 5 bases from V and 0 bases from J, leaving 14 bases between. For the CDR3, the DNA is TGTGCCAGCAGCCCAGCGCGGAGCGCCTCTGGAAACACCATATATTTT. This gives the protein CASSPARSASGNTIYF.

This chain links TRBV28 with TRBJ2-5, with TRBD1 matching 7 bases. The V gene's germline CDR1 is MDHEN and CDR2 SYDVKM. Trimming cost V 5 bases and J 5 bases; bases outside gene matches: 14. The CDR3 sequence is 16 residues long. As DNA, the CDR3 is TGTGCCAGCAGTCCCGACTACGACAGGGTCCAGGAGACCCAGTACTTC. Amino acids: CASSPDYDRVQETQYF.

This clone has a handful of counts. This chain uses TRBV10-3 with TRBJ1-5; no definite D call. CDR3 length: 15 residues. The ends were cut back, 6 bases at V and 5 bases at J, with 17 bases in the middle. CDR1 is ENHRY and CDR2 is SYGVKD in the germline V gene. The CDR3 DNA follows: TGTGCCATCAGCCCCGACCGGACGGGAGATCAGCCCCAGCATTTT. Translating it yields CAISPDRTGDQPQHF.

This clone was seen only a few times. This chain joins TRBV27 and TRBJ2-4; TRBD1 matches 12 bases. This CDR3 is 17 amino acids long. The V segment lost 3 bases and the J segment 6 bases; nucleotides outside the gene matches: 9. Germline-derived CDR1 and CDR2 are MNHEY and SMNVEV (reference sequence). The CDR3 is CASSFYGGTGGRNIQYF. The CDR3 DNA reads TGTGCCAGCAGTTTTTACGGGGGGACAGGGGGCAGAAACATTCAGTACTTC.

This clone was seen a few times. The chain has TRBV4-1 and TRBJ1-2, with 9 positions matching TRBD1. V gave up 0 bases and J gave up 5 bases; unmatched junction bases: 10. CDR3 length equals 17 residues. The germline CDR1 and CDR2 sequences are MGHRA and YSYEKL. CDR3 in amino acids: CASSQDYGQGIWYGYTF. The CDR3 DNA reads as TGCGCCAGCAGCCAAGACTATGGACAGGGGATTTGGTATGGCTACACCTTC.